This T cell receptor beta chain originates from a study of T cell repertoires in cytomegalovirus infection. Study overall: Well-studied HLA-B-restricted epitopes and recently identified HLA-C-restricted epitopes of CMV were both used in the study. Findings of the study overall: The study identified carriers of CMV plus the relevant HLA from cumulative public TCR beta family frequency.

Between the trimmed V and J ends, which lost 1 base and 4 bases, there was a span of 9 bases. The CDR3 covers 14 residues. CDR1 SGHNT and CDR2 YYREEE come from the germline V gene (reference sequence). Regarding this clonotype: Its antigen is currently unknown.

One entry per CDR3 protein, called by TCRdb with MiXCR from the reads. Of 900,000 to 950,000 distinct CDR3 sequences in the sample, 30% to 40% were seen once. This sequence originates from a human donor in good health (CMV status not recorded). Some clones in this sample may be carry-over from other donors' samples. Here the sequenced sample was cultured CD8+ T cells from PBMCs, taken from culture after CMV antigen stimulation. The chain employs TRBV5-4 and TRBJ2-1; D is perhaps TRBD1 or TRBD2 (5 bases each). CDR3 bases: TGTGCCAGCAGCTTGTGGGGGATGTACAATGAGCAGTTCTTC. Translation: CASSLWGMYNEQFF.